This T cell receptor (beta chain) was obtained from a study of OX40 agonist ivuxolimab in advanced cancers. Overall study: With a range of roughly 23 to 90, age averaged 60 years, and 65% to 90% were male.

V was cut by 1 base and J by 4 bases, with 11 bases left in between. Germline CDR1 is LNHNV and CDR2 is YYDKDF (reference sequence). This CDR3 has 14 amino acids. Profiled with immunoSEQ multiplex PCR; TCRdb holds only in-frame clones, not every one. In the table there are tens of thousands of clones, approximately 90% of which are singletons. The receptor was derived from an adult with an advanced solid tumor such as melanoma, head and neck, liver or kidney cancer. The chain couples TRBV15 to TRBJ2-7, with TRBD1 as a possible D gene (5 bases). The specimen comprised CD4+ or CD8+ T cells sorted from blood, sampled in a trial of the OX40 agonist ivuxolimab. The CDR3: CATSRVTGPYEQYF. The CDR3 nucleotides are TGTGCCACCAGCAGAGTAACAGGACCGTACGAGCAGTACTTC.